Each of the 27 T cell receptor beta chains below was sequenced from the same sample in a study of breast tumors, draining lymph nodes, adjacent tissues. TCRdb redid the calling of the multiplex PCR reads with MiXCR, one entry per CDR3 protein. This table holds approximately 190,000 distinct CDR3 sequences, 31% found once. The lymph nodes were axillary draining lymph nodes from breast cancer patients. Sample: axillary lymph node tissue. These receptors were collected from a female donor with breast cancer. Some clones in this sample may be carry-over from other donors' samples.

There are many counts of this clonotype. The rearrangement joins TRBV3-1 to TRBJ1-3, with a weak D call TRBD1 (5 bases). V was pared by 4 bases and J by 3 bases, with 13 bases between. This CDR3 has 15 residues. CDR1 is LGHDT, CDR2 YNNKEL, per germline (reference sequence). CDR3 in amino acids: CASSLRGTFGNTIYF. CDR3 coding DNA: TGTGCCAGCAGCCTAAGGGGCACATTTGGAAACACCATATATTTT.

Many counts were recorded for this clonotype. The V gene is TRBV24-1, the J gene TRBJ2-5; D not certain. V gave up 3 bases and J gave up 2 bases, with 12 bases separating them. The CDR3 sequence is 15 residues long. CDR1 and CDR2 (germline): KGHDR, SFDVKD. The CDR3 loop is CATSDPSSPQETQYF. DNA for the CDR3: TGTGCCACCAGTGATCCCTCAAGCCCTCAAGAGACCCAGTACTTC.

Details on this clonotype: Given the absence of the conserved phenylalanine or tryptophan at the CDR3 end, a read error is likely. J is TRBJ1-1 and V is TRBV5-1; D not resolved. Germline CDR1 is SGHRS and CDR2 is YFSETQ. V lost 4 bases to trimming and J lost 2 bases, with 9 bases between them. This CDR3 has 13 residues. The CDR3 region is CASSPGSNTEAFS. DNA for the CDR3: TGCGCCAGCAGCCCCGGATCAAACACTGAAGCTTTCTCT.

Of note for this clonotype: The CDR3 does not close with the conserved phenylalanine or tryptophan, likely indicating a read error. This sequence joins TRBV19 and TRBJ2-5; 10 bases line up with TRBD2. The J segment lost 9 bases and the V segment lost 7 bases, leaving 17 bases of the junction unmatched. This CDR3 region has 16 residues. Germline CDR1 LNHDA, CDR2 SQIVND (reference sequence). The CDR3 DNA reads as TGTGCCAGTATACGGCTAGCGGGAGAACCATCATCGGCCCAGTACTCC. It translates to CASIRLAGEPSSAQYS.

This clonotype was recorded a few times. A single base separates this from a much larger clone, so it may be a read error. The chain combines TRBV2 with TRBJ2-5; D unclear. Germline assignment: CDR1 SNHLY and CDR2 FYNNEI. The CDR3 totals 18 residues. The CDR3 protein is CASSEALRRARYQETHYF. CDR3 coding DNA: TGTGCCAGCAGTGAAGCGCTTCGACGGGCGCGGTACCAAGAGACCCACTACTTC.

A remark on this clonotype: A read error is possible here, since a much larger clone lies one base away. The chain employs TRBV20-1 and TRBJ2-7, with 8 nucleotides matching TRBD1. CDR1 and CDR2 from the germline V gene are DFQATT and SNEGSKA (reference sequence). The CDR3 contains 15 residues. Losses at the gene ends were 3 bases for V and 4 bases for J; bases not matched to a gene: 11. In DNA form, the CDR3 reads TGCAGTGCTAGGACCGGGACAGGTCTGGCGTACGAGCAGTACTTC. Translation gives CSARTGTGLAYEQYF.

The CDR3 region has the DNA TGCAGTGCTCTGCCCCAGGTGAACACTGAAGCTTTCTTT. As protein: CSALPQVNTEAFF. V gene TRBV20-1 combines with J gene TRBJ1-1; no definite D call. V was pared by 5 bases and J by 0 bases, with 10 bases between. Germline V gene sequence: CDR1 DFQATT, CDR2 SNEGSKA (reference sequence). This CDR3 is 13 amino acids long.

This clonotype was seen at least ten times. This sequence joins TRBV20-1 and TRBJ2-2; D gene uncertain. The V and J ends lost 3 bases and 6 bases respectively, with 11 bases between them. This CDR3 contains 13 residues. Per the germline V gene, CDR1 is DFQATT and CDR2 is SNEGSKA (reference sequence). Here the CDR3 reads CSASVQLAGELFF. CDR3 in DNA: TGCAGTGCTAGTGTACAGCTCGCCGGGGAGCTGTTTTTT.

The rearrangement joins TRBV2 to TRBJ2-5; D may be TRBD1 (6 bases). CDR1 is SNHLY, CDR2 FYNNEI, per germline. V lost 0 bases, J lost 0 bases, and 17 bases lay in between. The CDR3 consists of 18 residues. CDR3 region: CASSEAAQRGDNQETQYF. CDR3 nucleotides: TGTGCCAGCAGTGAAGCAGCCCAGAGAGGGGACAACCAAGAGACCCAGTACTTC.

This clonotype has only a few counts. The V and J genes are TRBV18 and TRBJ1-2, with D maybe TRBD1 (6 bases). Germline-derived CDR1 and CDR2 are KGHSH and LQKENI. The CDR3 has 17 amino acids. V gave up 3 bases and J gave up 6 bases, with 23 bases separating them. The CDR3 sequence: CASSPTRSGATLDGYTF. The CDR3 nucleotides read TGTGCCAGCTCACCGACCCGCTCGGGGGCGACCCTAGATGGCTACACCTTC.

This clonotype occurred many times. This chain links TRBV12-3 or TRBV12-4 with TRBJ2-5; 7 bases match TRBD1. With 7 bases clipped from V and 3 bases from J, the junction kept 2 bases outside the gene matches. This CDR3 has 12 residues. The CDR3 loop is CASIGTEETQYF. The CDR3 nucleotides are TGTGCCAGCATCGGGACAGAAGAGACCCAGTACTTC.

Ten or more counts support this clonotype. The chain employs TRBV19 and TRBJ2-3; 7 nucleotides agree with TRBD1. The junction had 7 bases not matched to a gene; V was cut back by 10 bases and J by 6 bases. CDR1 is LNHDA, CDR2 SQIVND, per germline (reference sequence). The CDR3 consists of 12 residues. CDR3 in DNA: TGTGCCACGGGGAAGGGACAGGATACGCAGTATTTT. Protein sequence: CATGKGQDTQYF.

This clonotype occurred many times. The rearrangement uses TRBV5-5 and TRBJ2-6; 11 nucleotides line up with TRBD1. In germline, CDR1 is SGHKS, CDR2 YYEKEE (reference sequence). The ends lost 3 bases at V and 0 bases at J; junction bases unmatched: 11. The CDR3 sequence is 20 residues long. Written as DNA, the CDR3 is TGTGCCAGCAGCTCCAACAGGCGGGACAGGGGGAACTCTGGGGCCAACGTCCTGACTTTC. Amino acids: CASSSNRRDRGNSGANVLTF.

This clonotype came up many times. J is TRBJ2-5 and V is TRBV6-5, with 10 bases that match TRBD1. Germline loops: CDR1 MNHEY, CDR2 SVGAGI. This CDR3 comprises 14 residues. J gave up 5 bases and V 6 bases, and 6 bases lay outside the gene matches. Here the CDR3 DNA reads TGTGCCAGCAGGGGGGACAGGGGTCGGGAGACCCAGTACTTC. Translated, it gives CASRGDRGRETQYF.

There are a few counts of this clonotype. A much larger clone differs by one base, so this may be a read error. The CDR3: CASSQSGGAGYGSTF. The CDR3 coding sequence is TGTGCCAGCAGCCAATCAGGGGGCGCGGGCTATGGCTCCACCTTC. The chain links TRBV9 to TRBJ1-2, with TRBD1 matching over 8 bases. This CDR3 has 15 residues. The germline gives CDR1 SGDLS, CDR2 YYNGEE. Supplemented by reference TRBV9 and TRBJ1-2, the full variable domain reads DSGVTQTPKHLITATGQRVTLRCSPRSGDLSVYWYQQSLDQGLQFLIQYYNGEERAKGNILERFSAQQFPDLHSELNLSSLELGDSALYFCASSQSGGAGYGSTFGSGTRLTVV.

This clonotype has at least ten counts. This chain joins TRBV13 and TRBJ2-1; 9 bases match TRBD2. This CDR3 has 16 amino acids. CDR1 PRHDT and CDR2 FYEKMQ come from the germline V gene (reference sequence). Unmatched junction bases numbered 9, after V lost 5 bases and J lost 4 bases. The CDR3 reads CASSPTFLAGYNEQFF. For the CDR3, the DNA is TGTGCCAGCAGCCCTACCTTTCTAGCGGGATACAATGAGCAGTTCTTC.

There are many counts of this clonotype. The junction does not match germline at one end; this may be a read error. This chain connects TRBV20-1 to TRBJ1-6; possible D gene TRBD1, 6 bases. Germline V lookup: CDR1 DFQATT, CDR2 SNEGSKA (reference sequence). This CDR3 is built from 12 residues. This CDR3 reads CSAYREPSPLHF. The DNA for the CDR3 is TGTAGTGCTTACAGGGAGCCTTCACCCCTCCACTTT.

The CDR3: CASSVASRSRNEQFF. The CDR3 DNA reads TGTGCCAGCAGCGTAGCGTCCCGATCCCGCAATGAGCAGTTCTTC. V and J are TRBV9 and TRBJ2-1; D not resolved. Germline V gene data show CDR1 as SGDLS and CDR2 as YYNGEE. V lost 0 bases, J lost 6 bases, and 13 bases lay in between. The CDR3 consists of 15 residues.

This clonotype was observed at least ten times. The V gene is TRBV12-3 or TRBV12-4, the J gene TRBJ2-7; maybe TRBD2 (6 bases). V was trimmed by 2 bases and J by 3 bases, leaving 11 bases between them. The CDR3 covers 14 residues. The CDR3 sequence: CASSLMGGGYEQYF. CDR3 DNA: TGTGCCAGCAGTTTAATGGGGGGTGGCTACGAGCAGTACTTC.

This clonotype was counted between two and nine times. A much more abundant neighbour one base away suggests this may be a read error. This chain links TRBV5-6 with TRBJ1-2; a possible D gene is TRBD1 (6 bases). Between the trimmed V and J ends, which lost 1 base and 8 bases, there was a span of 15 bases. Germline V CDR1 and CDR2: SGHDT, YYEEEE. The CDR3 spans 14 residues. The chain's CDR3 is CASSLRDTGGGYTF. CDR3 DNA: TGTGCCAGCAGCTTGAGGGACACCGGCGGGGGCTACACCTTC.

This clonotype was observed at least ten times. The V gene is TRBV5-8, the J gene TRBJ1-4, with 7 bases fitting TRBD1. Germline V gene data show CDR1 as SGHTS and CDR2 as YDEGEE. The CDR3 consists of 13 residues. The V segment lost 0 bases and the J segment 7 bases; nucleotides outside the gene matches: 0. This CDR3 is CASSLDRGEKLFF. The CDR3 DNA is TGTGCCAGCAGCTTGGACAGGGGTGAAAAACTGTTTTTT.

This clonotype was counted at least ten times. CDR3 protein: CASSVGSQSGNEKLFF. CDR3 in DNA: TGTGCCAGCAGCGTAGGATCCCAATCGGGGAATGAAAAACTGTTTTTT. This chain connects TRBV9 to TRBJ1-4, with no clear D. The length of the CDR3 is 16 residues. Trimming left V 0 bases short and J 5 bases short, with 14 bases between. Germline CDR1 SGDLS, CDR2 YYNGEE. The complete variable domain, with remaining parts taken from reference TRBV9 and TRBJ1-4, reads DSGVTQTPKHLITATGQRVTLRCSPRSGDLSVYWYQQSLDQGLQFLIQYYNGEERAKGNILERFSAQQFPDLHSELNLSSLELGDSALYFCASSVGSQSGNEKLFFGSGTQLSVL.

This clonotype occurred many times. The rearrangement joins TRBV5-1 to TRBJ2-3, with TRBD1 matching 11 bases. Germline V CDR1 and CDR2: SGHRS, YFSETQ. The CDR3 contains 16 residues. V was pared by 2 bases and J by 3 bases, with 5 bases of the junction left unmatched. The CDR3 spells CASSFTGTGGTDTQYF. The CDR3 region has the DNA TGCGCCAGCAGCTTTACCGGGACAGGGGGAACAGATACGCAGTATTTT.

This clonotype was recorded at least ten times. The V and J genes are TRBV28 and TRBJ1-5; tentatively, D is TRBD1 (5 bases). The V gene lost 5 bases and the J gene lost 6 bases, with 8 bases spanning the gap. Germline V CDR1 and CDR2: MDHEN, SYDVKM. The CDR3 loop spans 12 amino acids. The DNA for the CDR3 is TGTGCCAGCAGTACCAGGGTTCAGCCCCAGCATTTT. As protein: CASSTRVQPQHF. Together with reference TRBV28 and TRBJ1-5, the CDR3 gives the full variable domain: DVKVTQSSRYLVKRTGEKVFLECVQDMDHENMFWYRQDPGLGLRLIYFSYDVKMKEKGDIPEGYSVSREKKERFSLILESASTNQTSMYLCASSTRVQPQHFGDGTRLSIL.

This clonotype came up many times. V and J are TRBV5-8 and TRBJ2-7, with D possibly being TRBD1 (7 bases). CDR3 size: 14 residues. CDR1 is SGHTS, CDR2 YDEGEE, per germline. The V and J ends lost 4 bases and 3 bases respectively, with 14 bases between them. The DNA of the CDR3 is TGTGCCAGCAGCATGGGGGGACAGCACTACGAGCAGTACTTC. This translates into CASSMGGQHYEQYF. The entire variable domain, with the rest obtained from reference TRBV5-8 and TRBJ2-7, is as follows: EAGVTQSPTHLIKTRGQQATLRCSPISGHTSVYWYQQALGLGLQFLLWYDEGEERNRGNFPPRFSGRQFPNYSSELNVNALELEDSALYLCASSMGGQHYEQYFGPGTRLTVT.

This clonotype has at least ten counts. This may stem from a read error, because a much larger clone lies one nucleotide away. The rearrangement links TRBV5-5 to TRBJ2-5; D not certain. This CDR3 spans 15 amino acids. CDR1 is SGHKS and CDR2 is YYEKEE in the germline V gene (reference sequence). Trimming cost V 4 bases and J 5 bases, with 18 bases left between them. The DNA for the CDR3 is TGTGCCAGCAGCCGTCGATTACCCACGGAGGAGACCCAGTACTTC. It is translated as CASSRRLPTEETQYF.

V is TRBV20-1 and J is TRBJ2-1; D might be TRBD1 or TRBD2, each matching 5 bases. The CDR3 has 13 residues. In germline, CDR1 is DFQATT, CDR2 SNEGSKA (reference sequence). The V end was cut by 3 bases, the J end by 15 bases, with 21 bases between. Here the CDR3 reads CSARNSNWDRGFF. The CDR3 DNA reads as TGCAGTGCTAGGAATAGCAATTGGGACCGGGGGTTCTTC.